This T cell receptor beta chain is from a study of low-dose radiotherapy and immunotherapy resistance in tumors. Study overall: For Cohort 1, fractions of 0.5 Gy were given every 2 weeks, reaching 6.5 Gy overall. With 1 Gy per fraction every two weeks, Cohort 2 accumulated 13 Gy across 26 weeks. While receiving nivolumab 240 mg every two weeks, patients also received ipilimumab 1 mg/kg every six weeks, both intravenously.

Both TCRalpha and TCRbeta chains were reverse transcribed with V-gene-specific primers. With a V-primer adapter and a constant-region primer, TCRs were amplified for approximately 20 PCR cycles. In vitro transcription amplified isolated mRNA. MiXCR, run by TCRdb on the reads, gives a single entry per CDR3 protein. The table includes tens of thousands of distinct CDR3 sequences, around 21% detected once. The time point is: after trial treatment. Treatment indicated: LDRT plus nivolumab, ipilimumab, low-dose cyclophosphamide and aspirin (RACIN trial). CDR1 SGHRS and CDR2 YFSETQ come from the germline V gene. The CDR3 length is 16 residues. V shed 4 bases, J shed 2 bases, and the junction held 9 bases outside the gene matches.

The sample in question was PBMCs, obtained after low-dose radiotherapy plus immunotherapy. The receptor was isolated from a female donor with ovarian cancer. The J gene is TRBJ2-1, the V gene TRBV5-1; 7 nucleotides agree with TRBD2. This chain's CDR3 is CASSEWERGPYNEQFF. The CDR3 nucleotides are TGCGCCAGCAGCGAATGGGAGCGGGGTCCCTACAATGAGCAGTTCTTC.